The present entry profiles one T cell receptor beta chain with its context. The antigen is unknown. The CDR3 loop spans 14 amino acids. The junction had 7 bases not matched to a gene; V was cut back by 5 bases and J by 5 bases. Germline CDR1 is MRHNA and CDR2 is SNTAGT. These data are taken from a study of immune evolution from preneoplasia to lung adenocarcinoma. Overall study findings and caveats: Later-stage lesions appeared to have more T cells, more diversity, less clonality.

Clones were read by immunoSEQ multiplex PCR, and TCRdb kept only the in-frame ones, dropping some. The sample lists around 5,100 clones; 76% were seen once. Input material: FFPE adjacent normal lung tissue. The TCR originated in a person aged 60-80 years with lung adenocarcinoma. The chain joins TRBV6-4 to TRBJ2-3; 7 positions match TRBD1. The CDR3 region is CASSLTGQEDTQYF. In nucleotides, the CDR3 is TGTGCCAGCAGTCTGACAGGGCAGGAAGATACGCAGTATTTT.